What follows are 11 T cell receptor beta chains derived from one specimen sequenced in a study of spatial heterogeneity in lung cancer. Time point: sample taken at primary tumor resection. Tumor, nontumor lung or frozen PBMC supplied whole RNA that was sequenced unsorted. TCRdb fed the 5' RACE reads into MiXCR, producing one record per CDR3 protein. The table has 40,000 to 55,000 distinct CDR3 sequences, approximately 6.8% seen once. The sequenced sample was PBMCs, obtained at surgery. These receptors were taken from a female donor with early-stage non-small cell lung cancer.

This clonotype was seen a handful of times. The CDR3 sequence is CASSVRAGADTQYF. CDR3 DNA: TGTGCCAGCAGCGTCAGGGCAGGAGCAGATACGCAGTATTTT. The chain has TRBV9 and TRBJ2-3, with a tentative D call TRBD1 (5 bases). The V gene lost 2 bases and the J gene lost 4 bases, with 11 bases spanning the gap. The CDR3 is 14 residues long. Germline CDR1 reads SGDLS; CDR2 reads YYNGEE.

This chain connects TRBV20-1 to TRBJ2-1; 9 bases match TRBD2. J gave up 4 bases and V 1 base, and 11 bases lay outside the gene matches. This CDR3 spans 17 amino acids. The germline gives CDR1 DFQATT, CDR2 SNEGSKA (reference sequence). The CDR3 DNA reads as TGCAGTGCTAGAGTGGCGGGGGGGCCTCGTATTTACAATGAGCAGTTCTTC. Residues: CSARVAGGPRIYNEQFF.

The rearrangement uses TRBV28 and TRBJ2-6, with 7 nucleotides matching TRBD1. Germline values: CDR1 MDHEN, CDR2 SYDVKM. Trimming cost V 5 bases and J 0 bases; bases outside gene matches: 7. CDR3 length: 17 residues. The CDR3: CASSLWDRPSGANVLTF. The CDR3 DNA reads as TGTGCCAGCAGTCTCTGGGACAGACCCTCTGGGGCCAACGTCCTGACTTTC.

V gene TRBV7-2 combines with J gene TRBJ2-5, with D perhaps given as TRBD1 or TRBD2 (7 bases each). Germline values: CDR1 SGHTA, CDR2 FQGNSA. Trimming pared 2 bases from V and 1 base from J, leaving 11 bases between. This CDR3 region has 15 residues. The CDR3 spells CASSLSGTAQETQYF. The CDR3 DNA reads TGTGCCAGCAGCTTAAGCGGGACAGCCCAAGAGACCCAGTACTTC.

This clonotype was observed many times. This rearrangement joins TRBV5-1 to TRBJ2-7; 7 positions match TRBD2. J lost 2 bases, V lost 4 bases, and 9 bases had no gene match. The length of the CDR3 is 15 residues. Germline V gene sequence: CDR1 SGHRS, CDR2 YFSETQ. The CDR3 sequence is CASSIGTTQTYEQYF. CDR3 coding DNA: TGCGCCAGCAGCATCGGGACTACCCAGACCTACGAGCAGTACTTC.

In this sample, this clonotype turned up many times. The V and J genes are TRBV4-1 and TRBJ2-2; D is ambiguous. CDR3 length equals 14 residues. Per the germline V gene, CDR1 is MGHRA and CDR2 is YSYEKL. The V end was cut by 8 bases, the J end by 1 base, with 11 bases between. CDR3 sequence (DNA): TGCGCCAGCGGAACTGAAGAGAACACCGGGGAGCTGTTTTTT. Amino acid sequence: CASGTEENTGELFF.

Ten or more counts support this clonotype. This chain connects TRBV27 to TRBJ2-3; D gene ambiguous. The CDR3 is 12 amino acids. CDR1 MNHEY and CDR2 SMNVEV come from the germline V gene (reference sequence). V was cut by 6 bases and J by 1 base, with 5 bases left in between. The CDR3 sequence: CASRSGTDTQYF. The CDR3 nucleotides read TGTGCCAGCAGGTCAGGCACAGATACGCAGTATTTT.

This clonotype appeared a few times. The chain links TRBV20-1 to TRBJ2-1; 12 bases are a match to TRBD2. From germline, CDR1 is DFQATT and CDR2 SNEGSKA (reference sequence). The CDR3 has 17 amino acids. Trimming cost V 0 bases and J 1 base; bases outside gene matches: 4. DNA of the CDR3: TGCAGTGCTAGAGATCCGACTAGCGGGGGTTCCTACAATGAGCAGTTCTTC. Protein product: CSARDPTSGGSYNEQFF.

Many counts were recorded for this clonotype. V and J are TRBV3-1 and TRBJ2-1; no definite D call. The CDR3 has 15 amino acids. The germline V and J ends were trimmed by 3 bases and 2 bases, with 11 bases remaining between them. Germline CDR1 LGHDT, CDR2 YNNKEL (reference sequence). The CDR3: CASSHWAAPYNEQFF. For the CDR3, the DNA is TGTGCCAGCAGCCACTGGGCTGCGCCCTACAATGAGCAGTTCTTC.

There are a few counts of this clonotype. The chain carries TRBV4-1 and TRBJ1-5; tentative D call: TRBD1 (6 bases). The CDR3 length is 15 residues. Germline lookup yields CDR1 MGHRA and CDR2 YSYEKL. Trimming took 3 bases from V and 0 from J, leaving 9 bases between them. CDR3 residues: CASSHRQDSNQPQHF. CDR3 in DNA: TGCGCCAGCAGCCACCGACAGGATAGCAATCAGCCCCAGCATTTT.

At least ten counts were recorded for this clonotype. The chain employs TRBV12-3 or TRBV12-4 and TRBJ1-5; TRBD1 matches at 9 bases. Trimming took 3 bases from V and 5 from J; bases not matched to a gene: 11. The CDR3 consists of 17 residues. The CDR3 loop is CASSFGSGTGSDQPQHF. The CDR3 nucleotides are TGTGCCAGCAGTTTTGGATCGGGGACAGGGAGCGATCAGCCCCAGCATTTT.